These 20 T cell receptor gamma chains share one sample of origin, sequenced in a study of gamma-delta chains in newborns, infants, children (dated by TCRdb to the late 2010s). Sequencing was performed on an Illumina MiSeq. TCRdb reprocessed the public data with the CATT caller; entries with the same nucleotide sequence were combined afterwards. The sample table shows 4,000 or so gamma-chain clones, and over 60% are seen once. About a sixth of the sample comes from the top ten. The sequencing sample was made of blood. The receptors were gathered from a child who was a newborn, infant or young child, either healthy, febrile or measles-vaccinated (not recorded which).

This clone showed up just a few times. CDR3 region: CALWVWEVGKKIKVF. For the CDR3, the DNA is TGTGCCTTGTGGGTCTGGGAAGTGGGCAAAAAAATCAAGGTATTT. This chain joins TRGV9 and TRGJP. No J gene was available from TCRdb, and it was assigned here by a germline match of the DNA. The CDR3 has 15 amino acids. The J segment lost 11 bases and the V segment lost 5 bases, leaving 9 bases of the junction unmatched. CDR1 is GITISATS, CDR2 ISYDGTV, per germline (reference sequence).

The V gene is TRGV2; the J gene was not called. Germline V lookup: CDR1 EGSNGY, CDR2 YDSYNSKV. The CDR3 is 15 residues long. CDR3 loop: CATWDGRSSDWIRTF. Here the CDR3 DNA reads TGTGCCACCTGGGACGGGCGGTCGAGTGATTGGATCAGGACGTTT.

About this clone: A read error is possible here, since a much larger clone lies one base away. This sequence joins TRGV9 and TRGJP. TCRdb offers no J gene call, so here the DNA was matched to germline to obtain one. This CDR3 region has 20 residues. Germline values: CDR1 GITISATS, CDR2 ISYDGTV (reference sequence). CDR3 loop: CASWEATNTHQELGKKIKVF. The CDR3 coding sequence is TGTGCCTCGTGGGAGGCGACCAATACTCACCAAGAGTTGGGCAAAAAAATCAAGGTATTT.

The sample holds a few counts of this clone. DNA for the CDR3: TGTGCCACCTGGGACGCCCCTCCAACTCTGAGTAGTGATTGGATCAAGACGTTT. Translation gives CATWDAPPTLSSDWIKTF. This chain uses TRGV2 with TRGJP2. The J gene comes from matching the DNA to germline here; TCRdb lacks it. J lost 2 bases, V lost 2 bases, and 14 bases had no gene match. CDR1 is EGSNGY, CDR2 YDSYNSKV, per germline. This CDR3 spans 18 amino acids.

The V call is TRGV2, the J call TRGJ1 or TRGJ2. The J gene, not given by TCRdb, was assigned here from a germline match of the nucleotide sequence. Germline assignment: CDR1 EGSNGY and CDR2 YDSYNSKV. This CDR3 region has 14 residues. After removal of 3 bases from V and 2 bases from J, the junction contained 7 bases not matched to a gene. The CDR3 protein is CATWDRSYYYKKLF. The CDR3 bases are TGTGCCACCTGGGACAGATCTTATTATTATAAGAAACTCTTT.

About this clone: Other nucleotide sequences from this sample produce the same CDR3. The chain employs TRGV3 and TRGJ1 or TRGJ2. TCRdb does not report a J gene; here it was assigned by matching the DNA to germline references. The V segment lost 0 bases and the J segment 4 bases; nucleotides outside the gene matches: 3. CDR3 length equals 13 residues. The V gene's germline CDR1 is VTNTFY and CDR2 YDVSTARD (reference sequence). The CDR3 spells CATWDRPYYKKLF. The CDR3 nucleotides read TGTGCCACCTGGGACAGGCCCTATTATAAGAAACTCTTT.

The chain combines TRGV8 with TRGJ1 or TRGJ2. The J gene, absent from TCRdb, was called here by matching the DNA to germline. CDR1 and CDR2 (germline): VENAVY, YDSYNSRV. The CDR3 runs 14 residues. With V trimmed by 5 bases and J by 7 bases, 14 bases remained unmatched. The CDR3 region is CATWGPGRWYKKLF. The CDR3 nucleotides read TGTGCCACCTGGGGCCCCGGGAGATGGTATAAGAAACTCTTT.

This chain connects TRGV9 to TRGJ1 or TRGJ2. The J gene is absent in TCRdb and was assigned here via DNA matching to germline. J was trimmed by 6 bases and V by 1 base; bases with no gene match: 3. Looked up from germline, CDR1 is GITISATS and CDR2 is ISYDGTV (reference sequence). There are 12 residues in the CDR3. CDR3 nucleotides: TGTGCCTTGTGGGAGGTCTTTTATAAGAAACTCTTT. Protein: CALWEVFYKKLF.

In the case of this clone: The same CDR3 is also encoded by other DNA sequences in this sample. The CDR3 reads CATWDGQYYKKLF. DNA of the CDR3: TGTGCCACCTGGGACGGGCAGTATTATAAGAAACTCTTT. The chain has TRGV2 and TRGJ1 or TRGJ2. TCRdb gives no J gene; it was assigned here by matching the DNA to germline. The CDR3 is 13 residues long. Trimming cost V 0 bases and J 4 bases; bases outside gene matches: 3. CDR1 and CDR2 (germline): EGSNGY, YDSYNSKV.

This clone was counted between two and nine times. V gene assignment gives TRGV3, but the J gene was left uncalled. The CDR3 is made up of 9 amino acids. CDR1 and CDR2 (germline): VTNTFY, YDVSTARD (reference sequence). CDR3 nucleotide sequence: TGTGCCACCGGACCACTTGAACTCTTT. This translates into CATGPLELF.

For this clone: The identical CDR3 is also encoded by other nucleotide sequences in the sample. The chain combines TRGV3 with TRGJP2. TCRdb supplies no J gene; here it was assigned by aligning the nucleotide sequence to germline. The length of the CDR3 is 14 residues. CDR1 and CDR2 (germline): VTNTFY, YDVSTARD (reference sequence). Germline trimming cut 0 bases from V and 5 bases from J; bases unmatched to any gene: 3. The CDR3 DNA follows: TGTGCCACCTGGGACAGGCGCAGTGATTGGATCAAGACGTTT. Translation: CATWDRRSDWIKTF.

To note about this clone: Compared with germline, one end of the junction differs, possibly owing to a read error. The V gene is TRGV4, the J gene TRGJ1 or TRGJ2. TCRdb lists no J gene, so it was determined here by aligning the DNA to germline. The CDR3 spans 14 residues. CDR1 is EGSTGY, CDR2 YDSYTSSV, per germline. The DNA for the CDR3 is TGTGCCACATGGGATGGTGGTCATTATTATAAGAAACTCTTT. It encodes CATWDGGHYYKKLF.

This clone was found a few times. The V and J genes are TRGV9 and TRGJP. TCRdb leaves out the J gene; it was filled in here by matching the DNA to germline. Germline V lookup: CDR1 GITISATS, CDR2 ISYDGTV (reference sequence). V lost 4 bases, J lost 3 bases, and 3 bases stayed unmatched. The length of the CDR3 is 16 residues. The DNA for the CDR3 is TGTGCCTTGTGGGACCCGCAAGAGTTGGGCAAAAAAATCAAGGTATTT. This encodes CALWDPQELGKKIKVF.

With regard to this clone: At one end the junction does not follow the germline gene, possibly because of a read error. The chain employs TRGV9 and TRGJP. No J gene is reported in TCRdb; it was inferred here by comparing the DNA with germline. Per germline, CDR1 GITISATS and CDR2 ISYDGTV (reference sequence). This CDR3 comprises 18 residues. The CDR3 DNA sequence: TGTGCCTTGTGGGAGGTGTCCATTGAGGAGTTGTGCAAAAAAATCAAGGTATTT. Translated, it gives CALWEVSIEELCKKIKVF.

The chain employs TRGV9 and TRGJ1 or TRGJ2. TCRdb supplies no J gene; here it was assigned by aligning the nucleotide sequence to germline. This CDR3 contains 11 residues. CDR1 GITISATS and CDR2 ISYDGTV come from the germline V gene (reference sequence). The J segment lost 8 bases and the V segment lost 3 bases, leaving 4 bases of the junction unmatched. For the CDR3, the DNA is TGTGCCTTGTGGGAGCATAATAAGAAACTCTTT. Amino acid sequence: CALWEHNKKLF.

For this clone: A junction boundary mismatches the germline segment, possibly from a read error. The chain uses TRGV9 and TRGJP. TCRdb does not report a J gene; here it was assigned by matching the DNA to germline references. The germline gives CDR1 GITISATS, CDR2 ISYDGTV (reference sequence). The CDR3 covers 14 residues. The CDR3 DNA reads as TGTGCCTTGTGGCAAGATTTGGGCAAAAAAATCAAGGTATTT. Its translation: CALWQDLGKKIKVF.

This clone appeared a few times. This chain links TRGV2 with TRGJP1. TCRdb supplies no J gene; here it was assigned by aligning the nucleotide sequence to germline. V shed 0 bases and J 2 bases; nucleotides not matched to a gene: 3. Germline CDR1 and CDR2: EGSNGY and YDSYNSKV. This CDR3 is built from 15 residues. As DNA, the CDR3 is TGTGCCACCTGGGACGGGCTGACCACTGGTTGGTTCAAGATATTT. It specifies CATWDGLTTGWFKIF.

This rearrangement joins TRGV3 to TRGJ1 or TRGJ2. No J gene was available from TCRdb, and it was assigned here by a germline match of the DNA. The CDR3 has 14 residues. Germline CDR1 VTNTFY, CDR2 YDVSTARD (reference sequence). V lost 0 bases and J lost 5; bases outside the gene matches: 7. CDR3 sequence reads: CATWDRPPHYKKLF. CDR3 nucleotide sequence: TGTGCCACCTGGGACAGGCCCCCGCATTATAAGAAACTCTTT.

This clone is labeled as large. The rearrangement uses TRGV9 and TRGJP. Germline loops: CDR1 GITISATS, CDR2 ISYDGTV (reference sequence). The ends lost 3 bases at V and 4 bases at J; junction bases unmatched: 3. The CDR3 spans 16 residues. CDR3: CALWESQELGKKIKVF. CDR3 sequence (DNA): TGTGCCTTGTGGGAGTCACAAGAGTTGGGCAAAAAAATCAAGGTATTT.

A word on this clone: The same CDR3 can be traced to other DNA sequences in this sample. V and J are TRGV3 and TRGJ1 or TRGJ2. Assignment of the J gene here rests on matching the DNA to germline, because TCRdb gives none. Germline values: CDR1 VTNTFY, CDR2 YDVSTARD (reference sequence). J lost 5 bases, V lost 0 bases, and 4 bases had no gene match. The CDR3 has 13 amino acids. CDR3 nucleotide sequence: TGTGCCACCTGGGACAGGCGTGATTATAAGAAACTCTTT. This translates into CATWDRRDYKKLF.